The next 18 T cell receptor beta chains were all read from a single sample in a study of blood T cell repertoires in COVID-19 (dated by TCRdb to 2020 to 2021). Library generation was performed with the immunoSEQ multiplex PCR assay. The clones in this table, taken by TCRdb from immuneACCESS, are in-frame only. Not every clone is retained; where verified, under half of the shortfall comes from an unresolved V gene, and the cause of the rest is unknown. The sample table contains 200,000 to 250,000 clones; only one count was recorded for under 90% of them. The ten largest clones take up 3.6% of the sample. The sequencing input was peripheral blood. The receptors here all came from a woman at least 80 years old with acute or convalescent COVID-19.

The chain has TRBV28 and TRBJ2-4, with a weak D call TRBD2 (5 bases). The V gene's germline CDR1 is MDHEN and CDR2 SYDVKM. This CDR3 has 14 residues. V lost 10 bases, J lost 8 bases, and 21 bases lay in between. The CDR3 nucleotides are TGTGCCACCCAGTCCCCCGGGGTGTCGCACATTCAGTACTTC. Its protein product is CATQSPGVSHIQYF.

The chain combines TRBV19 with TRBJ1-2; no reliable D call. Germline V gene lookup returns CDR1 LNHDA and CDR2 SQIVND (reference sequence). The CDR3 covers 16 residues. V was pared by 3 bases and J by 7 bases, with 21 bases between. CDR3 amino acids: CASSINPSFQGGGYTF. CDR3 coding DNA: TGTGCCAGTAGTATCAATCCCTCTTTCCAAGGAGGTGGCTACACCTTC.

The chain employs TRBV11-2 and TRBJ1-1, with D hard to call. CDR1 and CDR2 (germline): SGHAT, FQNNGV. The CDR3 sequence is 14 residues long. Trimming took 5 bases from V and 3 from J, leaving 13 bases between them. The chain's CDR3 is CASSLAAGDTEAFF. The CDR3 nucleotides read TGTGCCAGCAGCCTCGCGGCCGGGGACACTGAAGCTTTCTTT. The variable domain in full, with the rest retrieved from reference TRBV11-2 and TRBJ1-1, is EAGVAQSPRYKIIEKRQSVAFWCNPISGHATLYWYQQILGQGPKLLIQFQNNGVVDDSQLPKDRFSAERLKGVDSTLKIQPAKLEDSAVYLCASSLAAGDTEAFFGQGTRLTVV.

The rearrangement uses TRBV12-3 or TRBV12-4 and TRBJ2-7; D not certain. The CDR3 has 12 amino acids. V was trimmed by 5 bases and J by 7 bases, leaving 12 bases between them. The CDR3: CASSPSAFEQYF. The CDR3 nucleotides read TGTGCCAGCAGTCCTTCCGCGTTTGAGCAGTACTTC.

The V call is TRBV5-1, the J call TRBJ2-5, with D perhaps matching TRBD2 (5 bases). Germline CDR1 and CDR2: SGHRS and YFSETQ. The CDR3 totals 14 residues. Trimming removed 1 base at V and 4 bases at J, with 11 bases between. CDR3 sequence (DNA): TGCGCCAGCAGCTTGAGCGGCCCTGGAGAGACCCAGTACTTC. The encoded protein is CASSLSGPGETQYF.

As DNA, the CDR3 is TGTGCCAGCAGTCCCACGTACAGATTCTCTGGAAACACCATATATTTT. Translating gives CASSPTYRFSGNTIYF. The chain joins TRBV28 to TRBJ1-3; D is unresolved. Per germline, CDR1 MDHEN and CDR2 SYDVKM. The CDR3 consists of 16 residues. V was cut by 5 bases and J by 0 bases, with 14 bases left in between.

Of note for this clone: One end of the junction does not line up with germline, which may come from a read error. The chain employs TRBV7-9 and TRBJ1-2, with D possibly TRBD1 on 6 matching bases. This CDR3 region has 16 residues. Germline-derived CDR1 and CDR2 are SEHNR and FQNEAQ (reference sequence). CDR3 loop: CASSLATVTTGYSYTF. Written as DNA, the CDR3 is TGTGCCAGCAGCTTAGCTACCGTTACGACAGGCTATAGCTACACCTTC.

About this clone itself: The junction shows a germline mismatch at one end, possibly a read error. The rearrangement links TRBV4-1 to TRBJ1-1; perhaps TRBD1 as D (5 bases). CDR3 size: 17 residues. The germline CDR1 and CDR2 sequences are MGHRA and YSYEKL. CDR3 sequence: CARSDGGIAGRVTEAFF. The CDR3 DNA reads TGCGCCCGCAGCGACGGGGGGATAGCGGGACGCGTCACTGAAGCTTTCTTT.

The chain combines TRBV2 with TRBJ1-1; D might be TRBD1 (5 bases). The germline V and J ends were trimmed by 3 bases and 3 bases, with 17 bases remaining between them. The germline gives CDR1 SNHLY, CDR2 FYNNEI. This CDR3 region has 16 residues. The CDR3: CASSDSDLTGDTEAFF. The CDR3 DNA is TGTGCCAGCAGTGATTCAGACCTAACGGGGGACACTGAAGCTTTCTTT.

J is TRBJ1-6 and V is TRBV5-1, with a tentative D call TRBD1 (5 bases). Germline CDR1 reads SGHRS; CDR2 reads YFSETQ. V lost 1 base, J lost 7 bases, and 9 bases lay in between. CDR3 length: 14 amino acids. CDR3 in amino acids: CASSLPGPNSPLHF. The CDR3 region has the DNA TGCGCCAGCAGCTTGCCAGGGCCGAATTCACCCCTCCACTTT.

In nucleotides, the CDR3 is TGTGCCAGTAGTATAGATGGGGCAGGGAGGACAGATACGCAGTATTTT. Protein product: CASSIDGAGRTDTQYF. The gene calls are TRBV19 and TRBJ2-3; D might be TRBD2 (6 bases). The germline V and J ends were trimmed by 0 bases and 3 bases, with 13 bases remaining between them. CDR1 LNHDA and CDR2 SQIVND come from the germline V gene (reference sequence). The length of the CDR3 is 16 residues.

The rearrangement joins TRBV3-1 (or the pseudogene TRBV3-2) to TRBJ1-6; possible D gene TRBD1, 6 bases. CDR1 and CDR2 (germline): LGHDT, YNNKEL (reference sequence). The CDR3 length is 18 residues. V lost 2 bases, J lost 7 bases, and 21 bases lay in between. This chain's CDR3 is CASSQRPGVAGDNSPLHF. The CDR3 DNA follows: TGTGCCAGCAGCCAACGCCCCGGGGTCGCAGGGGACAATTCACCCCTCCACTTT.

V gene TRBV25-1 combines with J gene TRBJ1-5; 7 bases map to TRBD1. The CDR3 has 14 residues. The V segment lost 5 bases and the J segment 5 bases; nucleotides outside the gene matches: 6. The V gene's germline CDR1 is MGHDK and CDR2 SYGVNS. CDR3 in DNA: TGTGCCAGCAGTCCCGACAGGGAAGATCAGCCCCAGCATTTT. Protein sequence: CASSPDREDQPQHF. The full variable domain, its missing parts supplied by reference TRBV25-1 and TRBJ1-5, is EADIYQTPRYLVIGTGKKITLECSQTMGHDKMYWYQQDPGMELHLIHYSYGVNSTEKGDLSSESTVSRIRTEHFPLTLESARPSHTSQYLCASSPDREDQPQHFGDGTRLSIL.

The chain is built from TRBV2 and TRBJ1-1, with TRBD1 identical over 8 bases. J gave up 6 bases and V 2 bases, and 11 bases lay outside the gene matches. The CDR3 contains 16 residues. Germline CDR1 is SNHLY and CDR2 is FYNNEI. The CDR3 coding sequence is TGTGCCAGCAGTGAAAGGGAGGACAGGGCGAAGGCTGAAGCTTTCTTT. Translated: CASSEREDRAKAEAFF. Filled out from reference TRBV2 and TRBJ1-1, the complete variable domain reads EPEVTQTPSHQVTQMGQEVILRCVPISNHLYFYWYRQILGQKVEFLVSFYNNEISEKSEIFDDQFSVERPDGSNFTLKIRSTKLEDSAMYFCASSEREDRAKAEAFFGQGTRLTVV.

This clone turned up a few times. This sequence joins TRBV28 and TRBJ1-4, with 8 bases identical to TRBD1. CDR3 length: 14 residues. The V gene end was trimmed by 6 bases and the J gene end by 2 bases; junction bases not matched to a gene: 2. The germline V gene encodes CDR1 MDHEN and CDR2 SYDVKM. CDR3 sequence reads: CASSPGGTNEKLFF. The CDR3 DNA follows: TGTGCCAGCAGCCCAGGGGGCACTAATGAAAAACTGTTTTTT.

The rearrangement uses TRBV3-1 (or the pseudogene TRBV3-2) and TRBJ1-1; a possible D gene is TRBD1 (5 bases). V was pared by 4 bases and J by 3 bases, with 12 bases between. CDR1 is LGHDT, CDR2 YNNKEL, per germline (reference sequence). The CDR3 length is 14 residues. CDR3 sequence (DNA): TGTGCCAGCAGCCGGGGGGGTAGGGACACTGAAGCTTTCTTT. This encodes CASSRGGRDTEAFF.

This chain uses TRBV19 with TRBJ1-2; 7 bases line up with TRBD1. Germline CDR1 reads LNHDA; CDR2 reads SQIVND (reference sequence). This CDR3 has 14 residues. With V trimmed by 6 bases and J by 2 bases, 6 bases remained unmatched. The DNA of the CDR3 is TGTGCCAGTAGGCACGACAGGGAAAACTATGGCTACACCTTC. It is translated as CASRHDRENYGYTF.

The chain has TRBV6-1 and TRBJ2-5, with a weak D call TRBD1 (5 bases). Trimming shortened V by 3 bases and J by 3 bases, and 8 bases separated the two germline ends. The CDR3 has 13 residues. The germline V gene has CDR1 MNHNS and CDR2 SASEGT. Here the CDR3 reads CASSDRGKETQYF. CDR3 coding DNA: TGTGCCAGCAGTGATAGGGGAAAAGAGACCCAGTACTTC.